The 25 T cell receptor beta chains listed next were all sequenced from one sample in a study of blood T cell repertoires in COVID-19. Assay used: immunoSEQ multiplex PCR; TCRdb lists only in-frame clones, some missing. The profile shows approximately 200,000 clones, about 85% of them singletons. Sequencing input: peripheral blood. Every receptor here comes from a man aged 40-55 years with acute or convalescent COVID-19.

The chain carries TRBV3-1 (or the pseudogene TRBV3-2) and TRBJ1-1, with 8 bases matching TRBD1. CDR1 is LGHDT and CDR2 is YNNKEL in the germline V gene (reference sequence). The trim removed 3 bases at V and 1 base at J, leaving 7 bases unmatched. This CDR3 has 16 amino acids. For the CDR3, the DNA is TGTGCCAGCAGCCAGATAGGACAGGGTCCGAACACTGAAGCTTTCTTT. This sequence encodes CASSQIGQGPNTEAFF.

The chain carries TRBV7-9 and TRBJ1-3; D not certain. The V end was cut by 1 base, the J end by 4 bases, with 11 bases between. The CDR3 spans 15 residues. Germline V CDR1 and CDR2: SEHNR, FQNEAQ (reference sequence). CDR3 sequence: CASSLDWGDGNTIYF. The CDR3 nucleotides read TGTGCCAGCAGCTTAGACTGGGGAGACGGAAACACCATATATTTT.

The chain is built from TRBV5-5 and TRBJ1-1; D is uncertain. The V gene's germline CDR1 is SGHKS and CDR2 YYEKEE (reference sequence). The CDR3 spans 14 residues. V lost 0 bases and J lost 4, with 10 bases in between. CDR3 DNA sequence: TGTGCCAGCAGCTTGGAGGGAGTTGCCACTGAAGCTTTCTTT. Translated: CASSLEGVATEAFF.

CDR3: CASTRGPSSDSTQYF. CDR3 sequence (DNA): TGTGCCAGCACACGAGGTCCCAGCAGTGATAGTACGCAGTATTTT. This chain connects TRBV2 to TRBJ2-3; no definite D call. CDR1 and CDR2 (germline): SNHLY, FYNNEI. Trimming removed 7 bases from V and 8 bases from J, with 22 bases in between. The CDR3 runs to 15 residues.

The chain recombines TRBV9 with TRBJ2-1, with TRBD2 identical over 14 bases. V shed 0 bases, J shed 8 bases, and the junction held 7 bases outside the gene matches. This CDR3 contains 17 residues. The germline gives CDR1 SGDLS, CDR2 YYNGEE. CDR3 protein: CASSVGSGTSGGHEQFF. CDR3 coding DNA: TGTGCCAGCAGCGTAGGTTCCGGGACTAGCGGGGGCCATGAGCAGTTCTTC. Variable domain in full (rest from reference TRBV9 and TRBJ2-1): DSGVTQTPKHLITATGQRVTLRCSPRSGDLSVYWYQQSLDQGLQFLIQYYNGEERAKGNILERFSAQQFPDLHSELNLSSLELGDSALYFCASSVGSGTSGGHEQFFGPGTRLTVL.

This rearrangement joins TRBV5-4 to TRBJ1-1; 10 bases fit TRBD1. Per germline, CDR1 SGHNT and CDR2 YYREEE (reference sequence). Germline trimming cut 2 bases from V and 4 bases from J; bases unmatched to any gene: 5. The CDR3 has 15 residues. CDR3 region: CASSFPGQGPTEAFF. The CDR3 nucleotides read TGTGCCAGCAGCTTTCCGGGACAGGGGCCCACTGAAGCTTTCTTT.

V gene TRBV7-2 combines with J gene TRBJ1-1, with a weak D call TRBD1 (5 bases). Germline CDR1 is SGHTA and CDR2 is FQGNSA. Trimming cost V 6 bases and J 5 bases, with 19 bases left between them. The length of the CDR3 is 15 residues. CDR3 protein: CASSPTPAGLTEAFF. The CDR3 DNA reads as TGTGCCAGCAGTCCCACCCCGGCAGGGCTTACTGAAGCTTTCTTT.

This clone has a single count. V usage is TRBV27 and J usage is TRBJ1-3, with TRBD1 as a possible D gene (6 bases). The CDR3 spans 17 residues. Germline-derived CDR1 and CDR2 are MNHEY and SMNVEV (reference sequence). Trimming left V 5 bases short and J 4 bases short, with 21 bases between. The CDR3 coding sequence is TGTGCCAGCAGTAGGGGCGACGAGGGACACATAGGAAACACCATATATTTT. Translating gives CASSRGDEGHIGNTIYF.

This sequence joins TRBV2 and TRBJ1-3; 11 nucleotides line up with TRBD1. CDR1 SNHLY and CDR2 FYNNEI come from the germline V gene. The V and J ends lost 6 bases and 2 bases, in that order; junction bases with no gene match: 3. This CDR3 spans 15 amino acids. CDR3 in amino acids: CASRKDRGPGNTIYF. The CDR3 bases are TGTGCCAGCAGAAAGGACAGGGGGCCTGGAAACACCATATATTTT.

This chain joins TRBV19 and TRBJ1-1; no definite D call. V was trimmed by 8 bases and J by 3 bases, leaving 25 bases between them. Germline CDR1 LNHDA, CDR2 SQIVND (reference sequence). This CDR3 is 17 amino acids long. CDR3 protein: CASSRVPESGRDTEAFF. The CDR3 DNA sequence: TGTGCCAGTTCCCGGGTGCCCGAGTCTGGTCGGGACACTGAAGCTTTCTTT.

This clone was seen a few times. The chain uses TRBV12-3 or TRBV12-4 and TRBJ1-5; D unresolved. V lost 4 bases and J 8 bases, leaving 9 bases between the germline ends. This CDR3 contains 12 residues. CDR3 protein: CASSSGLKPQHF. As DNA, the CDR3 is TGTGCCAGCAGTTCCGGTCTGAAGCCCCAGCATTTT.

CDR3 sequence: CASSSGPWTGAFF. In DNA, the CDR3 is TGTGCCAGCAGCTCGGGGCCCTGGACAGGAGCTTTCTTT. The gene calls are TRBV5-4 and TRBJ1-1; the match to TRBD1 covers 7 bases. V was clipped by 3 bases and J by 10 bases; unmatched bases: 9. In germline, CDR1 is SGHNT, CDR2 YYREEE (reference sequence). The CDR3 contains 13 residues.

The genes are TRBV27 and TRBJ2-1, with D tentatively TRBD1 (5 bases). V lost 2 bases and J 6 bases, leaving 8 bases between the germline ends. Germline loops: CDR1 MNHEY, CDR2 SMNVEV (reference sequence). The CDR3 has 13 amino acids. Here the CDR3 reads CASSLAGSNEQFF. CDR3 DNA sequence: TGTGCCAGCAGTTTAGCAGGGTCCAATGAGCAGTTCTTC.

J is TRBJ1-4 and V is TRBV7-2; D possibly corresponds to TRBD1 (5 bases). CDR3 size: 13 residues. The germline gives CDR1 SGHTA, CDR2 FQGNSA. The ends were cut back, 4 bases at V and 8 bases at J, with 11 bases in the middle. CDR3 region: CASSSGPGEKLFF. The CDR3 nucleotides are TGTGCCAGCAGCTCAGGGCCAGGAGAAAAACTGTTTTTT. The full variable domain, rest sourced from reference TRBV7-2 and TRBJ1-4, is GAGVSQSPSNKVTEKGKDVELRCDPISGHTALYWYRQSLGQGLEFLIYFQGNSAPDKSGLPSDRFSAERTGGSVSTLTIQRTQQEDSAVYLCASSSGPGEKLFFGSGTQLSVL.

The chain carries TRBV4-1 and TRBJ2-5; 14 bases are a match to TRBD2. This CDR3 comprises 18 residues. Per the germline V gene, CDR1 is MGHRA and CDR2 is YSYEKL. V gave up 5 bases and J gave up 6 bases; unmatched junction bases: 14. DNA of the CDR3: TGCGCCAGCAGCTTAGAGCTCGGGACTAGCGGGGGTGCGAAGACCCAGTACTTC. Residues: CASSLELGTSGGAKTQYF.

The chain has TRBV5-1 and TRBJ2-1, with 11 nucleotides matching TRBD2. The V gene end was trimmed by 4 bases and the J gene end by 1 base; junction bases not matched to a gene: 10. CDR1 and CDR2 (germline): SGHRS, YFSETQ. The CDR3 is made up of 18 amino acids. CDR3 nucleotides: TGCGCCAGCAGCCGCTCAACTAGCGGGGGAGGGTCCTACAATGAGCAGTTCTTC. Its protein is CASSRSTSGGGSYNEQFF. The complete variable domain, with remaining parts taken from reference TRBV5-1 and TRBJ2-1, reads KAGVTQTPRYLIKTRGQQVTLSCSPISGHRSVSWYQQTPGQGLQFLFEYFSETQRNKGNFPGRFSGRQFSNSRSEMNVSTLELGDSALYLCASSRSTSGGGSYNEQFFGPGTRLTVL.

The rearrangement links TRBV19 to TRBJ2-1; maybe TRBD2 (5 bases). CDR3 length equals 14 residues. Deletions cut 3 bases from V and 8 bases from J, with 14 bases between. The germline gives CDR1 LNHDA, CDR2 SQIVND (reference sequence). DNA for the CDR3: TGTGCCAGTAGTATTCAATCGGGGAACCATGAGCAGTTCTTC. Encoded protein: CASSIQSGNHEQFF. The whole variable domain, remainder taken from reference TRBV19 and TRBJ2-1, is DGGITQSPKYLFRKEGQNVTLSCEQNLNHDAMYWYRQDPGQGLRLIYYSQIVNDFQKGDIAEGYSVSREKKESFPLTVTSAQKNPTAFYLCASSIQSGNHEQFFGPGTRLTVL.

This chain links TRBV28 with TRBJ2-7, with TRBD1 matching over 8 bases. Germline CDR1 is MDHEN and CDR2 is SYDVKM. The V and J ends lost 3 bases and 3 bases, in that order; junction bases with no gene match: 4. CDR3 length: 14 residues. For the CDR3, the DNA is TGTGCCAGCAGTTTCCTCGGACAGGGCTACGAGCAGTACTTC. It translates to CASSFLGQGYEQYF.

J is TRBJ2-7 and V is TRBV16, with D perhaps matching TRBD2 (5 bases). Germline CDR1 is KGHSY and CDR2 is FQNENV. The V end was cut by 5 bases, the J end by 4 bases, with 21 bases between. CDR3 length: 16 residues. Here the CDR3 reads CASSGERRTGSYEQYF. The CDR3 coding sequence is TGTGCCAGCAGCGGTGAAAGGAGGACTGGTTCGTACGAGCAGTACTTC.

The V gene is TRBV9, the J gene TRBJ1-3; a possible D gene is TRBD1 (5 bases). The CDR3 consists of 16 residues. V was clipped by 0 bases and J by 0 bases, with 10 bases between them. CDR1 and CDR2 (germline): SGDLS, YYNGEE. Written as DNA, the CDR3 is TGTGCCAGCAGCGTAGCTAGGGGTGGCTCTGGAAACACCATATATTTT. This translates into CASSVARGGSGNTIYF.

This clone was observed once. The chain has TRBV7-2 and TRBJ2-5; D ambiguous. This CDR3 spans 13 amino acids. CDR1 and CDR2 from the germline V gene are SGHTA and FQGNSA. V dropped 5 bases and J dropped 3 bases, with 10 bases sitting between them. The CDR3 reads CASSPSFEETQYF. CDR3 in DNA: TGTGCCAGCAGCCCGAGCTTCGAAGAGACCCAGTACTTC.

This clone showed up just a few times. DNA of the CDR3: TGCAGTGCTAGTGACACCCGCGACTACACCTTC. As protein: CSASDTRDYTF. The rearrangement joins TRBV20-1 to TRBJ1-2; D unresolved. This CDR3 is 11 amino acids long. Between the trimmed V and J ends, which lost 3 bases and 10 bases, there was a span of 12 bases. Germline CDR1 is DFQATT and CDR2 is SNEGSKA (reference sequence).

The genes are TRBV7-2 and TRBJ1-2; no definite D call. The V gene lost 3 bases and the J gene lost 5 bases, with 10 bases spanning the gap. CDR1 SGHTA and CDR2 FQGNSA come from the germline V gene. The CDR3 is made up of 13 amino acids. The CDR3 DNA reads TGTGCCAGCAGCTTTATCCAGACTTATGGCTACACCTTC. Its translation is CASSFIQTYGYTF. Looking up the rest from reference TRBV7-2 and TRBJ1-2 gives the full variable domain: GAGVSQSPSNKVTEKGKDVELRCDPISGHTALYWYRQSLGQGLEFLIYFQGNSAPDKSGLPSDRFSAERTGGSVSTLTIQRTQQEDSAVYLCASSFIQTYGYTFGSGTRLTVV.

The chain has TRBV5-6 and TRBJ2-1; D gene uncertain. V dropped 4 bases and J dropped 5 bases, with 4 bases sitting between them. This CDR3 has 11 residues. Germline-derived CDR1 and CDR2 are SGHDT and YYEEEE. The CDR3 region has the DNA TGTGCCAGCAGCCAGAACAATGAGCAGTTCTTC. This codes for CASSQNNEQFF.

To note about this clone: Compared with germline, one end of the junction differs, possibly owing to a read error. The chain couples TRBV4-1 to TRBJ1-6; 9 nucleotides line up with TRBD1. This CDR3 comprises 18 residues. In germline, CDR1 is MGHRA, CDR2 YSYEKL. CDR3 protein: CASSQAQRRDREDSTLHF. In DNA, the CDR3 is TGCGCCAGCAGCCAAGCGCAGCGCCGGGACAGGGAGGATTCAACCCTCCACTTT.